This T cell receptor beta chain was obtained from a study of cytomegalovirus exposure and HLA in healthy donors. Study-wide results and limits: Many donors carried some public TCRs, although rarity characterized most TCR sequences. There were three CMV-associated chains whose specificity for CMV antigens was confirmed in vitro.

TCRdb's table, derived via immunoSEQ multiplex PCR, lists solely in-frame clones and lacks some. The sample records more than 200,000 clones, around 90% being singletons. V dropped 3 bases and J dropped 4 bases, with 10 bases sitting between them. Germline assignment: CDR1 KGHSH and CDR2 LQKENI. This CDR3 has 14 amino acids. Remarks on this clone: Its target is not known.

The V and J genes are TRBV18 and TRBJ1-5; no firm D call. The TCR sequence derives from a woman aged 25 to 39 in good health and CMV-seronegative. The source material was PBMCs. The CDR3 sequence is CASSPLNENQPQHF. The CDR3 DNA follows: TGTGCCAGCTCACCTTTAAACGAGAATCAGCCCCAGCATTTT.